One sample yielded the 30 T cell receptor beta chains listed below, sequenced in a study of vaccination effects on CD4 cells after COVID-19. Some clones are missing from TCRdb's copy, which holds only in-frame ones; the method was immunoSEQ multiplex PCR. The sample has 65,000 to 90,000 clones; around 78% are singletons. Antigen-specific CD4+ T cells were first expanded with viral peptide pools by the ViraFEST assay and only then sequenced. Subsequent to a culture period of more than 8 days, CD4+ T cells were isolated. Testing of the vaccine recipients showed negative nucleocapsid antibodies and no prior SARS-CoV-2 infection. Their antigens remain unidentified. The input for sequencing was CD4+ T cells from PBMCs cultured with SARS-CoV-2 spike peptides, taken before COVID-19 vaccination. Every receptor here comes from a human donor who received a COVID-19 vaccine.

The rearrangement joins TRBV2 to TRBJ1-6; D not resolved. The CDR3 consists of 14 residues. V was cut by 5 bases and J by 2 bases, with 7 bases left in between. Germline CDR1 SNHLY, CDR2 FYNNEI. The CDR3 DNA sequence: TGTGCCAGCAGTCGGGCAACCTATAATTCACCCCTCCACTTT. It translates to CASSRATYNSPLHF.

This chain joins TRBV10-3 and TRBJ2-3, with 10 bases aligning to TRBD2. The trim removed 6 bases at V and 3 bases at J, leaving 6 bases unmatched. The CDR3 contains 15 residues. From germline, CDR1 is ENHRY and CDR2 SYGVKD. In DNA form, the CDR3 reads TGTGCCATCAGACCCGGACTAGCGGAGACAGATACGCAGTATTTT. Amino acids: CAIRPGLAETDTQYF.

The rearrangement joins TRBV7-2 to TRBJ1-2; the D gene is possibly TRBD1 (5 bases). CDR1 and CDR2 (germline): SGHTA, FQGNSA. The CDR3 has 13 amino acids. V was shortened by 2 bases and J by 7 bases, with 11 bases between the two germline ends. In DNA form, the CDR3 reads TGTGCCAGCAGCTTATATCAGGGAAGTGGCTACACCTTC. This gives the protein CASSLYQGSGYTF.

This chain connects TRBV28 to TRBJ2-7, with TRBD2 matching over 12 bases. J lost 1 base, V lost 4 bases, and 5 bases had no gene match. CDR3 size: 16 residues. Germline CDR1 reads MDHEN; CDR2 reads SYDVKM. The CDR3 nucleotides are TGTGCCAGCAGTTCCTCTAGCGGGGGGGAATCCTACGAGCAGTACGTC. Protein: CASSSSSGGESYEQYV.

This clone came up once. This chain connects TRBV9 to TRBJ2-1; 7 bases agree with TRBD2. J lost 4 bases, V lost 4 bases, and 5 bases had no gene match. CDR1 and CDR2 (germline): SGDLS, YYNGEE. CDR3 size: 14 residues. CDR3 DNA: TGTGCCAGCAGCCGGGAGGTTGAATACAATGAGCAGTTCTTC. Amino acids: CASSREVEYNEQFF.

The rearrangement joins TRBV5-6 to TRBJ2-5, with 7 bases lining up with TRBD1. This CDR3 is 13 amino acids long. Looked up from germline, CDR1 is SGHDT and CDR2 is YYEEEE. Losses at the gene ends were 2 bases for V and 7 bases for J; bases not matched to a gene: 5. The CDR3 region has the DNA TGTGCCAGCAGCTTACAGACAGGGACGACCCAGTACTTC. Its protein is CASSLQTGTTQYF.

The genes are TRBV7-3 and TRBJ2-1; 7 positions agree with TRBD1. In germline, CDR1 is SGHTA, CDR2 FQGTGA. CDR3 size: 15 residues. Trimming took 2 bases from V and 1 from J; bases not matched to a gene: 2. Here the CDR3 reads CASSLRGQSYNEQFF. The CDR3 nucleotides read TGTGCCAGCAGCTTACGGGGACAGTCCTACAATGAGCAGTTCTTC.

V is TRBV5-1 and J is TRBJ2-5, with 7 bases identical to TRBD1. V shed 2 bases, J shed 6 bases, and the junction held 13 bases outside the gene matches. The CDR3 totals 16 residues. Per the germline V gene, CDR1 is SGHRS and CDR2 is YFSETQ. CDR3 sequence: CASSLSLTGTLKTQYF. The CDR3 DNA is TGCGCCAGCAGCTTATCGCTGACAGGGACGTTAAAGACCCAGTACTTC.

The chain carries TRBV6-5 and TRBJ2-5; 9 positions agree with TRBD1. This CDR3 has 15 residues. Trimming removed 4 bases from V and 4 bases from J; junction bases left unmatched: 7. CDR1 and CDR2 from the germline V gene are MNHEY and SVGAGI. CDR3 DNA: TGTGCCAGCAGTTCACCGGGACAGGGTCGAGAGACCCAGTACTTC. It is translated as CASSSPGQGRETQYF.

This chain joins TRBV7-3 and TRBJ1-1; D is ambiguous. V lost 3 bases, J lost 2 bases, and 7 bases lay in between. From germline, CDR1 is SGHTA and CDR2 FQGTGA. The length of the CDR3 is 13 residues. CDR3 DNA: TGTGCCAGCAGCTTTGAAAGTAACACTGAAGCTTTCTTT. This codes for CASSFESNTEAFF.

The chain uses TRBV6-1 and TRBJ2-6, with 7 bases that match TRBD1. CDR1 MNHNS and CDR2 SASEGT come from the germline V gene. The V and J ends lost 4 bases and 2 bases, in that order; junction bases with no gene match: 8. The CDR3 is made up of 17 amino acids. This CDR3 reads CASSGGDTGAGANVLTF. CDR3 in DNA: TGTGCCAGCAGTGGAGGGGACACAGGGGCTGGGGCCAACGTCCTGACTTTC.

V usage is TRBV12-5 and J usage is TRBJ2-2; D not certain. CDR3 length: 14 residues. Germline CDR1 is LGHNT and CDR2 is FRNRAP. V was trimmed by 6 bases and J by 2 bases, leaving 10 bases between them. The CDR3 DNA reads TGTGCTAGTGGCCTCCCTCCAAACACCGGGGAGCTGTTTTTT. Its translation is CASGLPPNTGELFF. Supplemented by reference TRBV12-5 and TRBJ2-2, the full variable domain reads DARVTQTPRHKVTEMGQEVTMRCQPILGHNTVFWYRQTMMQGLELLAYFRNRAPLDDSGMPKDRFSAEMPDATLATLKIQPSEPRDSAVYFCASGLPPNTGELFFGEGSRLTVL.

This clone has a handful of counts. The V and J genes are TRBV5-1 and TRBJ1-1; D gene unclear. From germline, CDR1 is SGHRS and CDR2 YFSETQ. The CDR3 runs 15 residues. Trimming took off 0 bases at V and 1 base at J, with 10 bases between the two ends. This CDR3 is CASSLEEARNTEAFF. The CDR3 DNA reads as TGCGCCAGCAGCTTGGAAGAAGCGCGGAACACTGAAGCTTTCTTT.

The rearrangement joins TRBV6-5 to TRBJ1-2, with 7 nucleotides matching TRBD1. CDR3 length equals 14 residues. The ends lost 6 bases at V and 3 bases at J; junction bases unmatched: 7. Germline CDR1 and CDR2: MNHEY and SVGAGI. CDR3 coding DNA: TGTGCCAGCAGGAGGGACAGCGATTACTATGGCTACACCTTC. It specifies CASRRDSDYYGYTF.

The count of this clone is one. V and J are TRBV18 and TRBJ1-6; D may be TRBD1 (5 bases). V lost 8 bases and J lost 7, with 12 bases in between. Germline CDR1 and CDR2: KGHSH and LQKENI. The CDR3 extends over 13 amino acids. In DNA, the CDR3 is TGTGCCAGCCTAGCAGGGACCAATTCACCCCTCCACTTT. Protein sequence: CASLAGTNSPLHF.

The chain joins TRBV19 to TRBJ2-2, with D perhaps TRBD2 (6 bases). Germline V lookup: CDR1 LNHDA, CDR2 SQIVND (reference sequence). The CDR3 covers 14 residues. Trimming cost V 7 bases and J 8 bases, with 17 bases left between them. CDR3 sequence reads: CASTTGLRNGELFF. In DNA form, the CDR3 reads TGTGCCAGTACCACGGGACTTCGGAATGGGGAGCTGTTTTTT.

The chain joins TRBV27 to TRBJ2-5, with 9 bases lining up with TRBD1. CDR3 length: 14 amino acids. The germline V gene has CDR1 MNHEY and CDR2 SMNVEV (reference sequence). The J segment lost 6 bases and the V segment lost 6 bases, leaving 8 bases of the junction unmatched. Here the CDR3 reads CASRGDRAIKTQYF. CDR3 nucleotides: TGTGCCAGCAGGGGGGACAGGGCGATAAAGACCCAGTACTTC.

This clone was observed a handful of times. The CDR3 bases are TGTGCCAGCAGCCAAGGTCGGGAGCAGTACGTC. Protein: CASSQGREQYV. The chain recombines TRBV3-1 (or the pseudogene TRBV3-2) with TRBJ2-7; D gene ambiguous. Trimming removed 1 base at V and 7 bases at J, with 5 bases between. Germline CDR1 reads LGHDT; CDR2 reads YNNKEL (reference sequence). CDR3 length: 11 residues.

The genes are TRBV7-3 and TRBJ2-2, with D possibly TRBD1 on 6 matching bases. The CDR3 extends over 15 amino acids. V lost 5 bases and J 0 bases, leaving 10 bases between the germline ends. Germline CDR1 SGHTA, CDR2 FQGTGA. CDR3 DNA: TGTGCCAGCAGCAAAGCAGGGGCGAACACCGGGGAGCTGTTTTTT. Its translation is CASSKAGANTGELFF.

This clone occurred a few times. The chain uses TRBV7-8 and TRBJ2-7; tentative D call: TRBD1 (6 bases). Germline V gene data show CDR1 as SGHVS and CDR2 as FQNEAQ. V lost 4 bases and J lost 3, with 10 bases in between. The CDR3 sequence is 13 residues long. The CDR3 loop is CASSWRQDYEQYV. CDR3 nucleotides: TGTGCCAGCAGCTGGAGACAGGACTACGAGCAGTACGTC.

This rearrangement joins TRBV12-5 to TRBJ1-4, with 8 bases fitting TRBD1. Per germline, CDR1 LGHNT and CDR2 FRNRAP. The CDR3 has 14 amino acids. The trim removed 5 bases at V and 3 bases at J, leaving 2 bases unmatched. CDR3 coding DNA: TGTGCTAGTGGTCAGGGACAGGCTAATGAAAAACTGTTTTTT. This codes for CASGQGQANEKLFF.

V and J are TRBV5-1 and TRBJ2-5; D not certain. CDR3 length equals 11 residues. V was trimmed by 4 bases and J by 3 bases, leaving 4 bases between them. CDR1 is SGHRS, CDR2 YFSETQ, per germline. The CDR3, as DNA: TGCGCCAGCAGCGCGGAAGAGACCCAGTACTTC. Its translation is CASSAEETQYF.

This clone was recorded only once. The chain uses TRBV30 and TRBJ1-2, with D possibly being TRBD1 (6 bases). V lost 0 bases, J lost 3 bases, and 17 bases lay in between. In germline, CDR1 is GTSNPN, CDR2 SVGIG (reference sequence). CDR3 length equals 16 residues. This CDR3 reads CAWSVLNGGGDYGYTF. The CDR3 bases are TGTGCCTGGAGTGTACTTAACGGGGGCGGTGACTATGGCTACACCTTC.

This clone was observed a handful of times. This rearrangement joins TRBV7-2 to TRBJ2-1, with D maybe TRBD2 (5 bases). Germline assignment: CDR1 SGHTA and CDR2 FQGNSA. Trimming stripped 2 bases from V and 1 base from J, with 9 bases between. The CDR3 runs 15 residues. The CDR3 DNA sequence: TGTGCCAGCAGCTTAACGACGGGGTCCTACAATGAGCAGTTCTTC. Translation: CASSLTTGSYNEQFF.

This rearrangement joins TRBV6-5 to TRBJ2-7, with D perhaps matching TRBD1 or TRBD2 (5 bases each). Germline V lookup: CDR1 MNHEY, CDR2 SVGAGI. CDR3 length equals 16 residues. Trimming removed 4 bases at V and 7 bases at J, with 23 bases between. The CDR3 region is CASSSVRDHKGREQYV. The CDR3 DNA is TGTGCCAGCAGTTCCGTCCGGGACCACAAAGGACGGGAGCAGTACGTC.

The chain is built from TRBV28 and TRBJ1-2; D is possibly TRBD1 (6 bases). CDR3 length: 13 amino acids. V was cut by 1 base and J by 10 bases, with 13 bases left in between. Looked up from germline, CDR1 is MDHEN and CDR2 is SYDVKM. CDR3 region: CASSLYREQIYTF. The CDR3 bases are TGTGCCAGCAGTTTATACAGGGAACAGATCTACACCTTC.

This clone was detected only a few times. The chain is built from TRBV19 and TRBJ1-6; maybe TRBD1 (6 bases). V shed 4 bases and J shed 5 bases, with 15 bases lying between them. The CDR3 length is 16 residues. Germline-derived CDR1 and CDR2 are LNHDA and SQIVND (reference sequence). CDR3 DNA: TGTGCCAGTAGTACTAACCGACAGGCTAATAATTCACCCCTCCACTTT. Translation: CASSTNRQANNSPLHF.

V and J are TRBV3-1 (or the pseudogene TRBV3-2) and TRBJ2-6; TRBD1 is a possible D gene (6 bases). The CDR3 loop spans 18 amino acids. Per the germline V gene, CDR1 is LGHDT and CDR2 is YNNKEL (reference sequence). Trimming cost V 4 bases and J 0 bases, with 16 bases left between them. The CDR3 bases are TGTGCCAGCAGCCTCTCGACAGGTCATTTCTCTGGGGCCAACGTCCTGACTTTC. Translation: CASSLSTGHFSGANVLTF.

The genes are TRBV7-9 and TRBJ1-3; no clear D gene. The V gene's germline CDR1 is SEHNR and CDR2 FQNEAQ (reference sequence). Trimming took 0 bases from V and 0 from J, leaving 3 bases between them. CDR3 length equals 14 residues. The CDR3 sequence: CASSLAYSGNTIYF. The CDR3 nucleotides read TGTGCCAGCAGCTTAGCATACTCTGGAAACACCATATATTTT.

This clone was found a few times. The chain links TRBV2 to TRBJ2-3; D is uncertain. The CDR3 sequence is 15 residues long. Looked up from germline, CDR1 is SNHLY and CDR2 is FYNNEI. Trimming took off 6 bases at V and 0 bases at J, with 13 bases between the two ends. The CDR3 DNA sequence: TGTGCCAGCAGGATGGACGGGCGAAGCACAGATACGCAGTATTTT. Translating gives CASRMDGRSTDTQYF. Full variable domain (missing parts from reference TRBV2 and TRBJ2-3): EPEVTQTPSHQVTQMGQEVILRCVPISNHLYFYWYRQILGQKVEFLVSFYNNEISEKSEIFDDQFSVERPDGSNFTLKIRSTKLEDSAMYFCASRMDGRSTDTQYFGPGTRLTVL.